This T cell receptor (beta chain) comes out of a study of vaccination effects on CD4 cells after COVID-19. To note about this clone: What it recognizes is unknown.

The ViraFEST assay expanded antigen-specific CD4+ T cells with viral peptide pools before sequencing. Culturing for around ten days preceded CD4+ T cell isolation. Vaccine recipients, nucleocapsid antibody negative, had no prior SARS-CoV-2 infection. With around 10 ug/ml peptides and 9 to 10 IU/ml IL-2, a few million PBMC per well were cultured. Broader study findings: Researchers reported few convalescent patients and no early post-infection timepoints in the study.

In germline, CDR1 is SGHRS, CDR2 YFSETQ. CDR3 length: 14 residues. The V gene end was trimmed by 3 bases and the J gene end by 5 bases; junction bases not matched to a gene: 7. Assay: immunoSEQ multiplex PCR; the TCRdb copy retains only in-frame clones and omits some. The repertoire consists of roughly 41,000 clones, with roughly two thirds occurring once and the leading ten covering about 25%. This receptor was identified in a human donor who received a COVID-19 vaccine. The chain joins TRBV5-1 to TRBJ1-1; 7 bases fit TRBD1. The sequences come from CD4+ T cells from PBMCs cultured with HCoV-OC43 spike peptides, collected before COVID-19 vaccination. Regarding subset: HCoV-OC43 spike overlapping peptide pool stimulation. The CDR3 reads CASSSTGEATEAFF. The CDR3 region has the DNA TGCGCCAGCAGCTCAACAGGGGAGGCGACTGAAGCTTTCTTT.